This T cell receptor (beta chain) was identified during a study of Graves' ophthalmopathy and Graves' hyperthyroidism. Broader study findings: Blood samples also showed most expanded thyroid clonotypes exceeding 0.001 frequency. The model's ophthalmopathy progression predictions had roughly 71% sensitivity and 72.22% specificity.

Amplified material comprised TCR beta CDR3 regions derived from RNA transcripts. After a first-round RT-PCR with HTBI primers, a second-round multiplex PCR was run. One entry per CDR3 protein results from TCRdb running MiXCR on the multiplex PCR reads. The sample carries about 740,000 distinct CDR3 sequences, 40% recorded once. Trimming stripped 8 bases from V and 9 bases from J, with 20 bases between. Germline V lookup: CDR1 ENHRY, CDR2 SYGVKD. The CDR3 has 15 amino acids. Excluded were patients with other autoimmune diseases, uncontrolled infections, pregnancy or lactation. About this clonotype itself: Antigen: not known.

Sequencing used peripheral blood. The rearrangement uses TRBV10-3 and TRBJ1-6, with D possibly TRBD1 on 6 matching bases. This clonotype originated in an adult man with Graves' ophthalmopathy. CDR3 DNA: TGTGCCATCGGCCGCCAGGGGCAGGGAGGTTCACCCCTCCACTTT. Amino acids: CAIGRQGQGGSPLHF.